This T cell receptor (beta chain) was sequenced in a study of blood T cell repertoires in COVID-19. Authors' data handling: Researchers report that nucleated cell counts were estimated from reference gene primer amplification. Some clones are missing from TCRdb's copy, which holds only in-frame ones; the method was immunoSEQ multiplex PCR. V, J and clone size are taken as reported in that table, and D and trimming were inferred from the DNA itself. The table lists some 200,000 clones, approximately 80% of them singletons. From germline, CDR1 is LGHDT and CDR2 YNNKEL (reference sequence). J gave up 0 bases and V 7 bases, and 9 bases lay outside the gene matches. The CDR3 runs 16 residues.

The chain has TRBV3-1 (or the pseudogene TRBV3-2) and TRBJ1-3; 7 nucleotides line up with TRBD1. Sample: PBMCs or T cells enriched from blood (not recorded which). The origin of this receptor is a woman in her thirties or forties with acute COVID-19. CDR3 coding DNA: TGTGCCAGCACCACAGGAGGGGGCGGCTCTGGAAACACCATATATTTT. Translated: CASTTGGGGSGNTIYF.